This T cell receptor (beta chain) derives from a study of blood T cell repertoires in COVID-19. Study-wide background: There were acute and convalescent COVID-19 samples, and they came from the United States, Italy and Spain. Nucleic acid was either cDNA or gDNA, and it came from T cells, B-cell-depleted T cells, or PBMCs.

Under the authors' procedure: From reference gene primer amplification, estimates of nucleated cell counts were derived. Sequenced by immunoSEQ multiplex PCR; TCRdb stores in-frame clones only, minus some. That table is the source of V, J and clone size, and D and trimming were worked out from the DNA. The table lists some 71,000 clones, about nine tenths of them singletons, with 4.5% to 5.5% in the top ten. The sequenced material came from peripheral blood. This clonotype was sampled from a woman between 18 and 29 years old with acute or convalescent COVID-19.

CDR3 DNA sequence: TGTGCCAGCAGTCCCTCTCGCGGGAACTATGGCTACACCTTC. This codes for CASSPSRGNYGYTF. V is TRBV27 and J is TRBJ1-2; D gene ambiguous. CDR3 length: 14 amino acids. Germline CDR1 is MNHEY and CDR2 is SMNVEV (reference sequence). V shed 5 bases and J shed 2 bases, with 12 bases lying between them.